The sequence of this TCR beta chain was determined in a study of blood T cell repertoires in COVID-19. Measured with immunoSEQ multiplex PCR; TCRdb has only the in-frame clones, and not every one. The profile shows 150,000 to 160,000 clones, approximately 83% of them singletons. There are 17 residues in the CDR3. Germline assignment: CDR1 SGHKS and CDR2 YYEKEE (reference sequence). J gave up 5 bases and V 4 bases, and 15 bases lay outside the gene matches. This clone was recorded once. A Seattle source enrolled patients during active infection and followed them longitudinally. V is TRBV5-5 and J is TRBJ1-5, with TRBD1 matching over 7 bases. This TCR derives from a woman aged 60-75 years with COVID-19, enrolled during active disease. The sample taken for sequencing was peripheral blood. CDR3 in amino acids: CASSTTPGTDLDQPQHF. The CDR3 DNA sequence: TGTGCCAGCAGCACTACCCCCGGGACAGACCTCGATCAGCCCCAGCATTTT. The full variable domain, completed using reference TRBV5-5 and TRBJ1-5, is DAGVTQSPTHLIKTRGQQVTLRCSPISGHKSVSWYQQVLGQGPQFIFQYYEKEERGRGNFPDRFSARQFPNYSSELNVNALLLGDSALYLCASSTTPGTDLDQPQHFGDGTRLSIL.